The 8 T cell receptor beta chains below come from one sample, sequenced in a study of blood T cell repertoires in COVID-19. Libraries were prepared by immunoSEQ multiplex PCR; TCRdb keeps only in-frame clonotypes and omits some of them. The sample gives 300,000 to 400,000 clones, more than 70% of which show up once; 7% to 8% is in the top ten. Specimen: peripheral blood. These receptors were taken from a woman in her sixties or seventies with COVID-19, enrolled during active disease.

The chain couples TRBV2 to TRBJ1-2, with D possibly matching TRBD1 (6 bases). Germline-derived CDR1 and CDR2 are SNHLY and FYNNEI. Trimming removed 6 bases at V and 3 bases at J, with 14 bases between. The CDR3 is 14 residues long. The CDR3 nucleotides are TGTGCCAGCAGCACAGGGTCGAGTCACTATGGCTACACCTTC. Translated: CASSTGSSHYGYTF.

The chain carries TRBV7-3 and TRBJ2-1; 8 nucleotides align to TRBD1. J gave up 3 bases and V 5 bases, and 6 bases lay outside the gene matches. CDR3 length: 15 residues. CDR1 is SGHTA, CDR2 FQGTGA, per germline. This CDR3 is CASSQDRGIYNEQFF. The CDR3 nucleotides are TGTGCCAGCAGCCAAGACAGGGGTATCTACAATGAGCAGTTCTTC.

The chain links TRBV6-2 or TRBV6-3 to TRBJ2-2, with 14 bases identical to TRBD2. V lost 2 bases, J lost 6 bases, and 2 bases stayed unmatched. CDR1 and CDR2 from the germline V gene are MNHEY and SVGEGT. This CDR3 region has 16 residues. The CDR3 loop is CASSYGLAGGAGELFF. CDR3 nucleotides: TGTGCCAGCAGTTACGGACTAGCGGGGGGTGCCGGGGAGCTGTTTTTT.

The chain is built from TRBV28 and TRBJ2-7, with 7 bases fitting TRBD1. The CDR3 loop spans 17 amino acids. The V gene end was trimmed by 5 bases and the J gene end by 6 bases; junction bases not matched to a gene: 19. In germline, CDR1 is MDHEN, CDR2 SYDVKM. CDR3 in DNA: TGTGCCAGCAGTCCATCCCCCACGTCGACAGGGTACAGCGAGCAGTACTTC. Protein: CASSPSPTSTGYSEQYF.

The V call is TRBV7-3, the J call TRBJ1-1; D may be TRBD1 (5 bases). Looked up from germline, CDR1 is SGHTA and CDR2 is FQGTGA. V shed 4 bases and J shed 7 bases, with 13 bases lying between them. This CDR3 has 13 amino acids. CDR3 sequence (DNA): TGTGCCAGCAGCTCGGGAGTTGGGGGTGAAGCTTTCTTT. Protein sequence: CASSSGVGGEAFF.

V is TRBV12-5 and J is TRBJ1-4; TRBD1 matches 8 bases. Germline V gene data show CDR1 as LGHNT and CDR2 as FRNRAP. This CDR3 region has 14 residues. V lost 5 bases and J lost 8; bases outside the gene matches: 7. This CDR3 reads CASGEDRGGEKLFF. DNA for the CDR3: TGTGCTAGTGGTGAAGACAGGGGAGGCGAAAAACTGTTTTTT.

The chain couples TRBV5-1 to TRBJ1-2; D uncertain. The V gene lost 0 bases and the J gene lost 5 bases, with 17 bases spanning the gap. Germline-derived CDR1 and CDR2 are SGHRS and YFSETQ. The CDR3 covers 16 residues. This CDR3 is CASSLAGPGIAYGYTF. DNA for the CDR3: TGCGCCAGCAGCTTGGCCGGGCCGGGCATAGCGTATGGCTACACCTTC.

The chain combines TRBV2 with TRBJ1-5; no firm D call. V gave up 7 bases and J gave up 0 bases, with 7 bases separating them. The CDR3 length is 13 residues. Germline lookup yields CDR1 SNHLY and CDR2 FYNNEI. The CDR3, as DNA: TGTGCCAGCACCACCTATAGCAATCAGCCCCAGCATTTT. This translates into CASTTYSNQPQHF.